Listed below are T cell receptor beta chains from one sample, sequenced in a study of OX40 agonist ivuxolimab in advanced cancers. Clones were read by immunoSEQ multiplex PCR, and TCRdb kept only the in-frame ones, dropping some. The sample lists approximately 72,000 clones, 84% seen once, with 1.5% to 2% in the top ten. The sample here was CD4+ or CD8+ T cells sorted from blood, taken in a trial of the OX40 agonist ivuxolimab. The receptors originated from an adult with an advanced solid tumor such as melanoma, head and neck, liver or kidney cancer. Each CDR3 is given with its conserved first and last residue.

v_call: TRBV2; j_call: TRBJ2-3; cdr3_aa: CASPRGTSPDTQYF
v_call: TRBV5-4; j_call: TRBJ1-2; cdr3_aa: CASSSAQGARGYTF
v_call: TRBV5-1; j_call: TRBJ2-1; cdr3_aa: CASSLNQGANEQFF
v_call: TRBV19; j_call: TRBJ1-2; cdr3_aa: CASSRRGGYGYTF
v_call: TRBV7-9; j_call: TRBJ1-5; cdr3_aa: CASSLEGGQGWNQPQHF
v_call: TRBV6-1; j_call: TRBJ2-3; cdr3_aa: CASSVSPTSTDTQYF
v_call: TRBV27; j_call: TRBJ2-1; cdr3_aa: CASSVGGALANYNEQFF
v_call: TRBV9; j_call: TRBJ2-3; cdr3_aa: CASSVFGDTQYF
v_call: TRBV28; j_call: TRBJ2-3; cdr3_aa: CASSSSGTGLNTQYF
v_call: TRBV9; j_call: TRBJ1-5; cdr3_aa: CASSVGQDNQPQHF
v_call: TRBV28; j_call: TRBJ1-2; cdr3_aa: CASSLGGGYGYTF
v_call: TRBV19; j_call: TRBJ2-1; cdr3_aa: CASSKSGQGLSDFGSYNEQFF
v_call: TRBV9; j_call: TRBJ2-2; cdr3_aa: CASSVTRSTGELFF
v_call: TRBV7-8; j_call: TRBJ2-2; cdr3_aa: CASSYRTSGNTGELFF
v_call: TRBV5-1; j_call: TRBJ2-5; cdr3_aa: CASSTRTSEQETQYF
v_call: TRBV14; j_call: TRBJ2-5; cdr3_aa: CASSPRTSGRAGWSETQYF
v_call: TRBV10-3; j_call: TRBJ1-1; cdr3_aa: CASVESMNTEAFF
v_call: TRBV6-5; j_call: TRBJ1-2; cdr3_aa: CASSYRGLNYGYTF
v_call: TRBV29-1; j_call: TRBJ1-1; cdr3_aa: CSAGQLKTEAFF
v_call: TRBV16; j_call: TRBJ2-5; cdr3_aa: CASSQSNTQETQYF
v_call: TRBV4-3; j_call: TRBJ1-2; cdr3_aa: CASSQGLRQGFDGYTF
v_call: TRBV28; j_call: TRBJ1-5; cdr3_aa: CASSYQTGGGQPQHF
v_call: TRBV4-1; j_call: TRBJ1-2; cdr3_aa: CASSQDGLYGYTF
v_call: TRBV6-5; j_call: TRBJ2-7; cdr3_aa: CASSTRDRGINEQYF
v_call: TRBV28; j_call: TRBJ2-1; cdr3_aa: CASSLWRETNNEQFF
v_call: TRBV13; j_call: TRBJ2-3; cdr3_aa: CASSLSVTGTRLGDTQYF
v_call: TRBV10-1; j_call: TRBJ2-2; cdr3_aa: CASRFKTSGRGRLPGELFF
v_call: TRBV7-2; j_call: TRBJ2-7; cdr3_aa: CASSLVGGQVTGEQYF
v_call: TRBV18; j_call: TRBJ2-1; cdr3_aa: CASSPVRNEQFF
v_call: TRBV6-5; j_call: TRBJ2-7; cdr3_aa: CASSYSTGRGYEQYF
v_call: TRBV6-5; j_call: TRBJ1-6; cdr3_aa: CASRRNSDSPLHF
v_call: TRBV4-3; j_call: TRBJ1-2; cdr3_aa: CASSPGGRVGYTF
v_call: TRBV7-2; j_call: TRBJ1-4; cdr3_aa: CASSFSANEKLFF
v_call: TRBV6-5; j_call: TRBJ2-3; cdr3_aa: CAGALGTDTQYF
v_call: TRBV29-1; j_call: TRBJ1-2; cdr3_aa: CSVDTARGGYTF
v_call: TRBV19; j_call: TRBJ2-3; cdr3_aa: CASSIRPSTSTDTQYF
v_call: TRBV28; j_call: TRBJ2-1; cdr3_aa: CASRGTGDNEQFF
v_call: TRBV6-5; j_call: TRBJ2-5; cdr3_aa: CASTGGLETQYF
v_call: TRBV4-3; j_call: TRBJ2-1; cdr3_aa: CASSQSRGDPTYNEQFF
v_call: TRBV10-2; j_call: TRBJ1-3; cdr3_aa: CASRAGDTIYF
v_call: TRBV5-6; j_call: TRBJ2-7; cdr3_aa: CASSLVQVQSEQYF
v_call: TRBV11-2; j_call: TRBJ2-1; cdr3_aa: CASSLESGLKEQFF
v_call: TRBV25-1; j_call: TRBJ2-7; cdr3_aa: CASSEITGGINYEQYF
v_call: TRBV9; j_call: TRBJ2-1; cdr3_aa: CASGPLGQSGQFF
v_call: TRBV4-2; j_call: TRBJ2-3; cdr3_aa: CASSPDSGTDTQYF
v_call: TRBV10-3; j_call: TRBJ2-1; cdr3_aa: CAISSQAGVQNEQFF
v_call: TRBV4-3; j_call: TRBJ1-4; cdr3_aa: CASSQRGAGTNEKLFF
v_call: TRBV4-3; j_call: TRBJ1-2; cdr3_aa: CASSQEMEVQYGYTF
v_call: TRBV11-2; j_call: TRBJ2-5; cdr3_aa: CASSYRGPTDTQYF
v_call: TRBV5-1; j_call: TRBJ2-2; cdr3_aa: CASSRDTTNTGELFF
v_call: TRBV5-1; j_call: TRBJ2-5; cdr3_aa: CASRDTGTERETQYF
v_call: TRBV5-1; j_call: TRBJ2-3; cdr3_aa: CASSRGGLHDTQYF
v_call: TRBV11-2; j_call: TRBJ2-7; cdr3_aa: CASSLGSARLYEQYF
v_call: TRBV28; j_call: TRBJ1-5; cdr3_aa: CASSLGQGHQPQHF